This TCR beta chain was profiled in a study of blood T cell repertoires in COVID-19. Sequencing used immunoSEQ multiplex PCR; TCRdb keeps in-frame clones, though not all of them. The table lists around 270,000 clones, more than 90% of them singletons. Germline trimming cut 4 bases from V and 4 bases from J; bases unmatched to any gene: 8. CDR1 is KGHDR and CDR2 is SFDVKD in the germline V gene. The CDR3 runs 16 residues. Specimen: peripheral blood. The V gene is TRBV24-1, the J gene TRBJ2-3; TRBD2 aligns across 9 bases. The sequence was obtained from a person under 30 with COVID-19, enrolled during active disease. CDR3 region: CATSDPLAGSSDTQYF. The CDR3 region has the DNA TGTGCCACCAGTGACCCGCTAGCGGGATCATCAGATACGCAGTATTTT.